The clone carrying this T cell receptor (beta chain) was seen a few times. The antigen remains unidentified. V was pared by 7 bases and J by 4 bases, with 13 bases between. CDR1 and CDR2 from the germline V gene are SGHTA and FQGTGA. The CDR3 covers 13 residues. These data are taken from a study of cytomegalovirus exposure and HLA in healthy donors. Overall study findings and caveats: TCR beta chains associated with HLA were, in a later analysis, more clonally expanded than equally common others. The authors reported that TCR beta sequences could predict HLA-A and HLA-B alleles. These predictions were accurate for most subjects in the first cohort.

The study ran its PCR with 60 Vbeta and 13 Jbeta primers. Libraries were prepared by immunoSEQ multiplex PCR; TCRdb keeps only in-frame clonotypes and omits some of them. The sample yields 100,000 to 150,000 clones, 81% seen once. The V gene is TRBV7-3, the J gene TRBJ1-2; tentatively, D is TRBD1 (6 bases). The receptor was isolated from a man aged 18 to 35 in good health and CMV-seronegative. Sequencing input: PBMCs. CDR3 sequence reads: CASTPGEAYGYTF. The CDR3 DNA sequence: TGTGCCAGCACCCCAGGGGAAGCCTATGGCTACACCTTC.